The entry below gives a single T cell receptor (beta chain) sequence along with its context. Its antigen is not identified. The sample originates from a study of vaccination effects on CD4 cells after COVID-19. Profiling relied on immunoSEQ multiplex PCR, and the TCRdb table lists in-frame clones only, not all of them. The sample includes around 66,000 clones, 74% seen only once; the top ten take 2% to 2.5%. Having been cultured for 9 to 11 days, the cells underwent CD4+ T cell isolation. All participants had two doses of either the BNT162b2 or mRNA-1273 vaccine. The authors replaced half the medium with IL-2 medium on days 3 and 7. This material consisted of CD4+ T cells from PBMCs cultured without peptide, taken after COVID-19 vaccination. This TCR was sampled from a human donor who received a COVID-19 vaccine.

The CDR3 loop reads CASSSGQGLTNEKLFF. The CDR3 bases are TGTGCCAGCAGTTCCGGACAGGGCCTAACTAATGAAAAACTGTTTTTT. J is TRBJ1-4 and V is TRBV5-8; 8 bases are a match to TRBD1. Trimming at V came to 5 bases and at J to 1 base, leaving 7 bases not matched to a gene. The CDR3 has 16 residues. The germline V gene encodes CDR1 SGHTS and CDR2 YDEGEE.